Shown below are 17 T cell receptor beta chains from a single sample sequenced in a study of T cells expressing NK-cell markers. TCRdb reprocessed the 5' RACE reads and stores each CDR3 protein as one record, lacking DNA. Its listing shows roughly 430,000 distinct CDR3 sequences. Sequences were obtained from blood T cells: a sorted CD56 or NKG2C T cell subset, CD4+ or CD8+ T cells, or bulk PBMC T cells (not recorded which). The receptors were gathered from a woman aged 18-69 years in good health.

The V gene is TRBV5-1, the J gene TRBJ2-5; as DNA is missing, the TRBD2 call by TCRdb cannot be tested. The V gene's germline CDR1 is SGHRS and CDR2 YFSETQ. The CDR3 has 16 amino acids. CDR3 sequence: CASSSQRTSLAETQYF.

This sequence joins TRBV20-1 and TRBJ2-7. The V gene's germline CDR1 is DFQATT and CDR2 SNEGSKA (reference sequence). This CDR3 has 14 amino acids. CDR3 sequence: CSAPFPENSYEQYF.

This chain joins TRBV15 and TRBJ1-4. Looked up from germline, CDR1 is LNHNV and CDR2 is YYDKDF (reference sequence). The CDR3 runs 15 residues. Here the CDR3 reads CATSRGSSGNEKLFF.

The chain combines TRBV12-3 or TRBV12-4 with TRBJ2-5; checking the TCRdb D call of TRBD2 is not possible without DNA. CDR3 size: 17 residues. CDR3 sequence reads: CASSPNPSGRWQETQYF.

The chain employs TRBV12-3 or TRBV12-4 and TRBJ2-5. The CDR3 has 13 residues. The CDR3 is CASSFSVEETQYF.

The chain couples TRBV20-1 to TRBJ1-4; TCRdb calls TRBD1, which cannot be checked without DNA. Germline V gene lookup returns CDR1 DFQATT and CDR2 SNEGSKA (reference sequence). This CDR3 region has 14 residues. CDR3: CSARKTGSNEKLFF.

This sequence joins TRBV15 and TRBJ1-5; TCRdb proposes TRBD1, but this gene call is untestable without DNA. Germline V gives CDR1 LNHNV, CDR2 YYDKDF (reference sequence). The CDR3 consists of 13 residues. The CDR3 reads CATSGSGAQPQHF.

The chain links TRBV6-1 to TRBJ2-3; without DNA, the TCRdb call of TRBD2 cannot be checked. The V gene's germline CDR1 is MNHNS and CDR2 SASEGT. CDR3 length equals 15 residues. The CDR3 is CASSPSGFESDTQYF.

The chain links TRBV9 to TRBJ2-3; TCRdb names TRBD2, which stays unverified in the absence of DNA. This CDR3 is built from 16 residues. CDR1 is SGDLS and CDR2 is YYNGEE in the germline V gene. The CDR3 loop reads CASSVAGGAIADTQYF.

CDR3 loop: CSAPSPGTSLNEQFF. The V and J genes are TRBV20-1 and TRBJ2-1; lacking DNA, the TRBD2 call made by TCRdb goes unchecked. The CDR3 is 15 amino acids. Germline V gene data show CDR1 as DFQATT and CDR2 as SNEGSKA (reference sequence).

The chain uses TRBV19 and TRBJ2-2; TCRdb indicates TRBD1, and absent DNA this call remains unverified. CDR3 size: 14 residues. In germline, CDR1 is LNHDA, CDR2 SQIVND (reference sequence). The CDR3 sequence is CASTPRGDSGELFF.

The V gene is TRBV7-2, the J gene TRBJ2-3; TCRdb indicates TRBD1, and absent DNA this call remains unverified. The germline CDR1 and CDR2 sequences are SGHTA and FQGNSA. This CDR3 is built from 16 residues. The CDR3 protein is CASSLRGTGVADTQYF. Together with reference TRBV7-2 and TRBJ2-3, the CDR3 gives the full variable domain: GAGVSQSPSNKVTEKGKDVELRCDPISGHTALYWYRQSLGQGLEFLIYFQGNSAPDKSGLPSDRFSAERTGGSVSTLTIQRTQQEDSAVYLCASSLRGTGVADTQYFGPGTRLTVL.

The rearrangement uses TRBV5-6 and TRBJ2-1; without DNA, the TCRdb call of TRBD1 cannot be checked. In germline, CDR1 is SGHDT, CDR2 YYEEEE. There are 14 residues in the CDR3. CDR3 region: CASSLRPWGNEQFF.

This chain links TRBV27 with TRBJ2-1. There are 16 residues in the CDR3. Germline CDR1 MNHEY, CDR2 SMNVEV (reference sequence). CDR3 sequence: CASSLSDSYIYNEQFF.

J is TRBJ1-2 and V is TRBV21-1. TRBV21-1 is annotated as a pseudogene. This CDR3 has 14 residues. This chain's CDR3 is CASSKRRTTYGYTF.

The V gene is TRBV29-1, the J gene TRBJ2-7; lacking DNA, the TRBD1 call made by TCRdb goes unchecked. Germline CDR1 and CDR2: SQVTM and ANQGSEA. CDR3 size: 12 residues. The CDR3 here is CSVDRGPYEQYF.

The chain has TRBV29-1 and TRBJ2-2; TCRdb outputs TRBD1, but without DNA this stays unchecked. The V gene's germline CDR1 is SQVTM and CDR2 ANQGSEA. This CDR3 spans 15 amino acids. This chain's CDR3 is CSVEGGRGNTGELFF.